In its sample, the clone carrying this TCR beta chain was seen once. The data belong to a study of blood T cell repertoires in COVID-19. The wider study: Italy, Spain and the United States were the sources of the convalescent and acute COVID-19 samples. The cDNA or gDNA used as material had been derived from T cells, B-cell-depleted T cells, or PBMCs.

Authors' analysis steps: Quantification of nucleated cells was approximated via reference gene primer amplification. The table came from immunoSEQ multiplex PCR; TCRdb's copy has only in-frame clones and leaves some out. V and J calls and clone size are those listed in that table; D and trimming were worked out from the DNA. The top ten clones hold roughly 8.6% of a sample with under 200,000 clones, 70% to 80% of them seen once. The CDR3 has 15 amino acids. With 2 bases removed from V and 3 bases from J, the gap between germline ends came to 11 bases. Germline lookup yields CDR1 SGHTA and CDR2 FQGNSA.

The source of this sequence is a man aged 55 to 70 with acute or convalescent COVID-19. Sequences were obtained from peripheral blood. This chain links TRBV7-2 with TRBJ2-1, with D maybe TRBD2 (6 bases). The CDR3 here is CASSLFAGGYNEQFF. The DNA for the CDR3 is TGTGCCAGCAGCTTATTCGCCGGGGGCTACAATGAGCAGTTCTTC.